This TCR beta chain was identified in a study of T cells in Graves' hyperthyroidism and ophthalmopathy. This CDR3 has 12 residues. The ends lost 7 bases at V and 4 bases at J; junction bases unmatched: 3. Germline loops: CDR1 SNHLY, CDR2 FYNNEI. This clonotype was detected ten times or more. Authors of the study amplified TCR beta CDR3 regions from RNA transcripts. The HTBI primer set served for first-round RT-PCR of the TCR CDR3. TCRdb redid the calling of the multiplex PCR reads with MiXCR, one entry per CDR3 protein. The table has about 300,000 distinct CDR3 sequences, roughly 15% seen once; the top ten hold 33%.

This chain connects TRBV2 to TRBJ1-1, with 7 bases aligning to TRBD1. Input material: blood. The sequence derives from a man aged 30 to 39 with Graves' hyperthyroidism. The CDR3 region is CASIRGVTEAFF. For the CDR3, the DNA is TGTGCCAGCATCAGGGGGGTCACTGAAGCTTTCTTT.